The 14 T cell receptor beta chains given below trace back to one sample, sequenced in a study of vaccination and CD4 T cells after COVID-19. The study sequenced cultured CD4+ T cell DNA using the Oncomine TCR Beta short-read assay. TCRdb called the PCR reads again in MiXCR, with one record for every CDR3 protein. The table has 4,000 to 6,000 distinct CDR3 sequences, 44% seen once; the top ten hold 44%. The antigens these receptors bind are not known. Treatment meaning: roughly ten-day PBMC culture with coronavirus spike peptide pools or control peptides (ViraFEST assay). The sample here was CD4+ T cells from blood, cultured in vitro, taken after SARS-CoV-2 vaccination. Receptors originate from a human donor who had recovered from COVID-19.

The chain employs TRBV19 and TRBJ1-2, with D hard to call. CDR3 size: 13 residues. Per germline, CDR1 LNHDA and CDR2 SQIVND (reference sequence). Trimming cost V 3 bases and J 5 bases, with 10 bases left between them. Here the CDR3 reads CASSISVQYGYTF. In DNA, the CDR3 is TGTGCCAGTAGTATCAGTGTTCAGTATGGCTACACCTTC.

The rearrangement uses TRBV27 and TRBJ2-1; either TRBD1 or TRBD2 may supply D (5 bases each). V was clipped by 2 bases and J by 9 bases, with 17 bases between them. Germline values: CDR1 MNHEY, CDR2 SMNVEV (reference sequence). There are 15 residues in the CDR3. CDR3 amino acids: CASSLGGRPKAEQFF. CDR3 in DNA: TGTGCCAGCAGTTTAGGGGGACGCCCGAAGGCTGAGCAGTTCTTC.

This clonotype is labeled as medium-sized. J is TRBJ2-3 and V is TRBV11-2, with TRBD2 matching over 9 bases. Germline V gene data show CDR1 as SGHAT and CDR2 as FQNNGV. CDR3 length: 15 amino acids. V shed 5 bases, J shed 4 bases, and the junction held 7 bases outside the gene matches. CDR3 in amino acids: CASSPLAGVSDTQYF. CDR3 nucleotide sequence: TGTGCCAGCAGCCCCTTAGCGGGAGTGTCAGATACGCAGTATTTT.

This clonotype occurred a few times. V is TRBV11-3 and J is TRBJ1-2; 8 bases are shared with TRBD1. The length of the CDR3 is 16 residues. Germline trimming cut 3 bases from V and 4 bases from J; bases unmatched to any gene: 10. Germline V gene sequence: CDR1 SGHNT, CDR2 YENEEA. Written as DNA, the CDR3 is TGTGCCAGCAGCTTTGGTCAGGGGGCGCTGAGCTATGGCTACACCTTC. It specifies CASSFGQGALSYGYTF.

The chain combines TRBV19 with TRBJ1-2, with D maybe TRBD1 (6 bases). Trimming cost V 6 bases and J 6 bases, with 8 bases left between them. The CDR3 has 11 amino acids. Germline lookup yields CDR1 LNHDA and CDR2 SQIVND (reference sequence). Here the CDR3 reads CASRAGDGYTF. CDR3 nucleotides: TGTGCCAGTAGGGCAGGGGATGGCTACACCTTC.

This clonotype was detected a few times. Its ends do not fully match the called genes, so a read error is possible. The rearrangement uses TRBV28 and TRBJ1-5, with D possibly TRBD1 on 6 matching bases. The CDR3 contains 18 residues. Germline V gene data show CDR1 as MDHEN and CDR2 as SYDVKM. Written as DNA, the CDR3 is TGTGCCAGCCGTTTTGAGGTGGGGTGGACAGATAGCAATCAGCCCCAGCATTTT. Amino acids: CASRFEVGWTDSNQPQHF.

This clonotype has just a few counts. The J gene is TRBJ2-1, the V gene TRBV7-8; 7 bases are shared with TRBD2. Trimming removed 3 bases from V and 1 base from J; junction bases left unmatched: 9. The germline V gene encodes CDR1 SGHVS and CDR2 FQNEAQ. The CDR3 is made up of 17 amino acids. CDR3 residues: CASSFPRLAPSYNEQFF. In DNA form, the CDR3 reads TGTGCCAGCAGCTTTCCTCGACTAGCCCCTTCCTACAATGAGCAGTTCTTC.

This clonotype was recorded a few times. The CDR3 protein is CSAIRLAGGPGETQYF. The DNA of the CDR3 is TGCAGTGCTATCCGACTAGCGGGGGGGCCCGGAGAGACCCAGTACTTC. The chain joins TRBV20-1 to TRBJ2-5; TRBD2 agrees at 14 bases. The V segment lost 4 bases and the J segment 4 bases; nucleotides outside the gene matches: 8. This CDR3 region has 16 residues. Germline loops: CDR1 DFQATT, CDR2 SNEGSKA (reference sequence).

The table lists this clonotype with a few counts. The V and J genes are TRBV7-9 and TRBJ1-1, with D uncertain. In germline, CDR1 is SEHNR, CDR2 FQNEAQ (reference sequence). The CDR3 length is 14 residues. Trimming pared 1 base from V and 5 bases from J, leaving 11 bases between. The CDR3 loop is CASSLGSATTEAFF. The CDR3 DNA sequence: TGTGCCAGCAGCTTAGGGTCGGCGACTACTGAAGCTTTCTTT.

The genes are TRBV28 and TRBJ2-7, with TRBD1 identical over 9 bases. Germline V gene sequence: CDR1 MDHEN, CDR2 SYDVKM. V dropped 2 bases and J dropped 0; count of bases not matched to a gene: 11. This CDR3 spans 18 amino acids. The CDR3 here is CASSLVGTGPLSSYEQYF. CDR3 in DNA: TGTGCCAGCAGTTTAGTCGGGACAGGGCCTCTAAGCTCCTACGAGCAGTACTTC.

V usage is TRBV6-1 and J usage is TRBJ2-7, with 10 bases that match TRBD1. Germline CDR1 reads MNHNS; CDR2 reads SASEGT. The length of the CDR3 is 15 residues. V gave up 2 bases and J gave up 2 bases; unmatched junction bases: 3. The CDR3 bases are TGTGCCAGCAGTGAAAGGACAGGGGGACCCTACGAGCAGTACTTC. Translating gives CASSERTGGPYEQYF.

This clonotype was counted a few times. CDR3 DNA: TGCGCCAGCAGCGCCGCAGGGGGTACTGAAGCTTTCTTT. Protein sequence: CASSAAGGTEAFF. This chain links TRBV5-1 with TRBJ1-1; 7 bases match TRBD1. From germline, CDR1 is SGHRS and CDR2 YFSETQ. CDR3 length equals 13 residues. V was clipped by 4 bases and J by 5 bases; unmatched bases: 5.

This clonotype was found a few times. This chain connects TRBV11-3 to TRBJ1-1; 9 bases are shared with TRBD1. Germline CDR1 reads SGHNT; CDR2 reads YENEEA. J was trimmed by 10 bases and V by 5 bases; bases with no gene match: 5. This CDR3 has 12 amino acids. This chain's CDR3 is CASSQRTGVAFF. Here the CDR3 DNA reads TGTGCCAGCAGCCAACGGACAGGGGTAGCTTTCTTT.

Remarks on this clonotype: A single base separates this from a much larger clone, so it may be a read error. DNA for the CDR3: TGCAGTGCTAGAGATCTACGGGCAAAGGCTGAGCAGCTCTTC. It codes for CSARDLRAKAEQLF. J is TRBJ2-1 and V is TRBV20-1; D not resolved. This CDR3 spans 14 amino acids. Germline V CDR1 and CDR2: DFQATT, SNEGSKA (reference sequence).